This T cell receptor (beta chain) stems from a study of T cell responses to AZD1222 COVID-19 vaccine. Assay used: immunoSEQ multiplex PCR; TCRdb lists only in-frame clones, some missing. The table includes tens of thousands of clones, 89% detected once. Study outcomes and limitations: None of the repertoires were sampled until the peak T cell response had passed.

Details on this clone: The target antigen is unknown.

The CDR3 length is 13 residues. Between the trimmed V and J ends, which lost 1 base and 5 bases, there was a span of 7 bases. Per the germline V gene, CDR1 is SGHNT and CDR2 is YYREEE (reference sequence). This receptor was obtained from an adult in good health. The material was peripheral blood, obtained on day 0 of AZD1222 vaccination. The chain employs TRBV5-4 and TRBJ2-1; D gene uncertain. The CDR3: CASSLSSHNEQFF. For the CDR3, the DNA is TGTGCCAGCAGCTTGTCGTCCCACAATGAGCAGTTCTTC.